This entry features one T cell receptor (beta chain) sequence. This entry belongs to a study of T cells in Graves' hyperthyroidism and ophthalmopathy. TCR beta CDR3 regions were amplified from RNA transcripts. The HTBI primer set served for first-round RT-PCR of the TCR CDR3. TCRdb reprocessed the multiplex PCR reads via MiXCR and lists one record per CDR3 protein. Among 490,000 or so distinct CDR3 sequences listed, 46% were seen once. V lost 3 bases and J lost 1, with 10 bases in between. CDR1 is DFQATT, CDR2 SNEGSKA, per germline (reference sequence). The CDR3 is 13 residues long. V is TRBV20-1 and J is TRBJ2-7; tentatively, D is TRBD2 (5 bases). The source of this sequence is an adult woman with Graves' disease, either hyperthyroidism or ophthalmopathy (not recorded which). The sequencing sample was made of peripheral blood or thyroid tissue (not recorded which). The CDR3 nucleotides read TGCAGTGCTAGCGTCCTAGCTTCCTACGAGCAGTACTTC. This gives the protein CSASVLASYEQYF.